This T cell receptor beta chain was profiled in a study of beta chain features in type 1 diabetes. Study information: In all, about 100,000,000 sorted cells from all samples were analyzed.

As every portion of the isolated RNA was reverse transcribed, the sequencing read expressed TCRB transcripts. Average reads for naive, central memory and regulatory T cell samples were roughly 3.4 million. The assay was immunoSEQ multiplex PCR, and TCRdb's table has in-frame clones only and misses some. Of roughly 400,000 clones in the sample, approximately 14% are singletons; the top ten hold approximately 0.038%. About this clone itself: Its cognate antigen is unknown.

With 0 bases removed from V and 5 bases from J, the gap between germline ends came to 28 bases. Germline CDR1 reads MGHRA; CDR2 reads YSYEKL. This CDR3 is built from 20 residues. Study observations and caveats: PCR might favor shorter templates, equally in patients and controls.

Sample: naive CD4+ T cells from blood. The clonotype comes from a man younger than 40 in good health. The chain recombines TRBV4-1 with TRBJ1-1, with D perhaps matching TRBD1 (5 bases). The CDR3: CASSQDRPSRDSPWGTEAFF. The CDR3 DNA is TGCGCCAGCAGCCAAGATCGCCCCTCGCGGGACTCACCTTGGGGGACTGAAGCTTTCTTT.